This T cell receptor beta chain appears in the sequencing data of a study of T cells in Graves' hyperthyroidism and ophthalmopathy. TCR beta CDR3 regions were amplified from RNA. An initial round of RT-PCR targeting the TCR CDR3 relied on the HTBI primer set. TCRdb processed the multiplex PCR reads anew with MiXCR; each CDR3 protein has one entry. This table holds a few hundred thousand distinct CDR3 sequences, roughly 15% found once. This clonotype was observed at least ten times. The germline V and J ends were trimmed by 4 bases and 5 bases, with 20 bases remaining between them. This CDR3 spans 16 amino acids. Germline V gene data show CDR1 as KGHSH and CDR2 as LQKENI.

The sample comprised blood. J is TRBJ1-1 and V is TRBV18; D is uncertain. The clonotype originates from a woman aged 40 to 50 with Graves' hyperthyroidism that later progressed to Graves' ophthalmopathy. The DNA for the CDR3 is TGTGCCAGCTCACAAACTAACACCCCTACAAAAACTGAAGCTTTCTTT. It translates to CASSQTNTPTKTEAFF.